This T cell receptor beta chain appears in the sequencing data of a study of blood T cell repertoires in COVID-19. Study-wide context: The United States, Italy and Spain provided the acute and convalescent COVID-19 samples.

Source study methods: Reference gene primers were amplified, and this amplification served to estimate nucleated cell counts. Libraries were prepared by immunoSEQ multiplex PCR; TCRdb keeps only in-frame clonotypes and omits some of them. V and J calls and clone size are those listed in that table; D and trimming were worked out from the DNA. This table has about 94,000 clones, 80% appearing once. Germline V gives CDR1 MNHEY, CDR2 SVGAGI. The CDR3 length is 13 residues. Trimming took off 8 bases at V and 1 base at J, with 11 bases between the two ends. The sample was peripheral blood. This TCR derives from a human donor in a cohort sampled during active COVID-19. The V and J genes are TRBV6-5 and TRBJ1-1; no clear D. The DNA of the CDR3 is TGTGCCAGCCGCTACCGCCCGAACACTGAAGCTTTCTTT. Amino acids: CASRYRPNTEAFF.